The rows below give T cell receptor delta chains drawn from one sample of a study of gamma-delta T cells after stem cell transplantation. TCRdb called clones from the RT-PCR reads again using CATT. There are some 2,100 delta-chain clones in the sample; 30% to 35% occur only once, and approximately 40% lies in the top ten. Sequencing was done on a sample of gamma-delta T cells. The receptor source for this set is a human donor. It is not recorded whose cells these are; they may come from a transplant donor. Both conserved end residues are part of each CDR3. Each record gives: V gene, CDR3 length, J gene, D gene, clone size, CDR3 protein, CDR3 DNA. D genes are given only for firm matches. Part of the rows lack a size; the others show once, few, many or a class for expanded clones.

TRDV2	16	TRDJ1	TRDD3	-	CACEPLGERRTDKLIF	TGTGCCTGTGAGCCACTGGGGGAACGGAGGACCGATAAACTCATCTTT
TRDV2	15	TRDJ1	TRDD3	-	CACDAVLGDKNKLIF	TGTGCCTGTGATGCCGTACTGGGGGATAAGAATAAACTCATCTTT
TRDV1	20	TRDJ1	TRDD3	-	CALGDRTPSQGDTLRNKLIF	TGTGCTCTTGGGGACCGAACCCCTTCTCAGGGGGATACGTTACGGAATAAACTCATCTTT
TRDV1	18	TRDJ1	TRDD3	few	CALGSPRVGGYGTDKLIF	TGTGCTCTTGGGTCCCCACGGGTAGGGGGATACGGAACCGATAAACTCATCTTT
TRDV2	18	TRDJ1	TRDD3	-	CACDGIPLGDTGGDKLIF	TGTGCCTGTGACGGCATACCTCTGGGGGATACCGGGGGCGATAAACTCATCTTT
TRDV2	15	TRDJ2	TRDD3	few	CACDVLGGATAQLFF	TGTGCCTGTGACGTTCTGGGGGGGGCAACAGCACAACTCTTCTTT
TRDV2	15	TRDJ1	TRDD3	-	CACDRLGAFTDKLIF	TGTGCCTGTGACCGACTGGGGGCCTTCACCGATAAACTCATCTTT
TRDV1	28	TRDJ1	-	-	CALGELPPRGYTTGRWGPIDRYTDKLIF	TGTGCTCTTGGGGAACTACCCCCCAGGGGCTACACTACCGGTCGGTGGGGGCCCATCGATCGGTACACCGATAAACTCATCTTT
TRDV2	18	TRDJ1	TRDD3	large	CACDTLFRLGDTTDKLIF	TGTGCCTGTGACACCCTCTTTCGGCTGGGGGATACAACCGATAAACTCATCTTT
TRDV2	16	TRDJ1	-	few	CACDTLGNTYTDKLIF	TGTGCCTGTGATACGCTGGGGAACACATACACCGATAAACTCATCTTT
TRDV2	21	TRDJ1	TRDD3	few	CACDPLLGAPGQRERTDKLIF	TGTGCCTGTGATCCCCTACTGGGGGCCCCGGGGCAGCGGGAACGCACCGATAAACTCATCTTT
TRDV2	21	TRDJ1	TRDD3	-	CACDTLPTGPGGYDSTDKLIF	TGTGCCTGTGACACTCTTCCTACGGGGCCTGGGGGATACGATAGCACCGATAAACTCATCTTT
TRAV29/DV5	19	TRDJ1	TRDD3	-	CAAKGILLGRHRSTDKLIF	TGTGCAGCAAAGGGAATTTTACTGGGGAGACATCGGAGCACCGATAAACTCATCTTT
TRDV2	18	TRDJ1	TRDD3	few	CACDTLGDTMRGADKLIF	TGTGCCTGTGACACCCTGGGGGATACCATGAGGGGAGCCGATAAACTCATCTTT
TRDV2	18	TRDJ1	TRDD3	-	CACDAITGGYVYTDKLIF	TGTGCCTGTGACGCCATTACTGGGGGATACGTGTACACCGATAAACTCATCTTT
TRDV1	20	TRDJ1	-	once	CALGEGLPILGVPPYDKLIF	TGTGCTCTTGGGGAAGGCCTTCCTATACTGGGGGTTCCCCCCTACGATAAACTCATCTTT
TRDV2	18	TRDJ1	-	few	CACDLLLNPDLRSDKLIF	TGTGCCTGTGACCTGCTTTTGAATCCCGACCTTAGATCCGATAAACTCATCTTT
TRDV2	19	TRDJ1	TRDD3	-	CACDTVGGGPPTDTDKLIF	TGTGCCTGTGACACCGTGGGTGGGGGACCCCCGACCGACACCGATAAACTCATCTTT
TRDV1	23	TRDJ1	TRDD3	-	CALGEASVFPVLGATSYTDKLIF	TGTGCTCTTGGGGAAGCCTCCGTGTTCCCCGTACTGGGGGCCACATCGTACACCGATAAACTCATCTTT
TRDV1	17	TRDJ1	TRDD3	few	CALGPTTGGIYTDKLIF	TGTGCTCTTGGACCAACTACGGGGGGGATTTACACCGATAAACTCATCTTT
TRDV2	18	TRDJ1	TRDD3	-	CACDTLRGIRADTDKLIF	TGTGCCTGTGACACTCTCCGGGGGATCAGGGCGGATACCGATAAACTCATCTTT
TRDV1	17	TRDJ1	-	-	CALGDRLRVLFTDKLIF	TGTGCTCTTGGGGACCGCCTAAGGGTACTGTTCACCGATAAACTCATCTTT
TRDV2	17	TRDJ1	TRDD3	-	CACDAKWATGGEDKLIF	TGTGCCTGTGACGCCAAGTGGGCTACTGGGGGCGAGGATAAACTCATCTTT
TRDV2	21	TRDJ3	TRDD3	few	CACERMEGDTHSSWDTRQMFF	TGTGCCTGTGAAAGGATGGAGGGGGATACACATAGCTCCTGGGACACCCGACAGATGTTTTTC
TRDV2	20	TRDJ1	TRDD3	medium-sized	CACESLTGGYETLGGDKLIF	TGTGCCTGTGAGAGCCTTACTGGGGGATATGAAACACTTGGAGGCGATAAACTCATCTTT
TRDV2	18	TRDJ1	TRDD3	-	CACDTLTGGSPYTDKLIF	TGTGCCTGTGACACTCTTACTGGGGGCTCTCCGTACACCGATAAACTCATCTTT
TRDV2	19	TRDJ1	TRDD3	-	CACDTLVGDTGAYTDKLIF	TGTGCCTGTGACACCTTGGTGGGGGATACTGGGGCGTACACCGATAAACTCATCTTT
TRDV2	15	TRDJ1	TRDD3	-	CACEELGDTDDKLIF	TGTGCCTGTGAAGAGCTGGGGGATACGGACGATAAACTCATCTTT
TRDV3	25	TRDJ2	TRDD3	-	CAFRDPFLTLSSTGGYAPTRAQLFF	TGTGCCTTTAGGGACCCTTTCCTAACCCTTTCCTCTACTGGGGGATACGCGCCGACAAGAGCACAACTCTTCTTT